This TCR beta chain comes out of a study of blood T cell repertoires in COVID-19. Study background: Some COVID-19 samples were acute and others convalescent; all came from the United States, Italy and Spain. Nucleic acid was either cDNA or gDNA, and it came from T cells, B-cell-depleted T cells, or PBMCs.

As processed by the authors: Estimation of nucleated cell counts relied on the amplification of reference gene primers. Data came from immunoSEQ multiplex PCR; TCRdb stores just in-frame clones and leaves some out. V and J calls and clone size follow that table, whereas D and trimming were derived from the DNA. This sample has about 250,000 clones, with about 90% found just once. As to this clone: Additional DNA sequences in this sample encode the identical CDR3.

After removal of 6 bases from V and 2 bases from J, the junction contained 4 bases not matched to a gene. Germline V gives CDR1 MNHEY, CDR2 SVGAGI. The CDR3 loop spans 14 amino acids. The source is a man older than 75 with acute or convalescent COVID-19. The sequenced material came from peripheral blood. The chain employs TRBV6-5 and TRBJ1-2, with 9 bases fitting TRBD1. The CDR3 loop is CASSRDRENYGYTF. In DNA form, the CDR3 reads TGTGCCAGCAGCCGGGACAGGGAGAACTATGGCTACACCTTC.